Listed below are T cell receptor beta chains from one sample, sequenced in a study of cytomegalovirus exposure and HLA in healthy donors. Method: immunoSEQ multiplex PCR; TCRdb's copy keeps in-frame clones and lacks some. The sample shows 180,000 or so clones, 60% to 80% of them seen only once. Sequenced sample: PBMCs. The source is a man aged 45 to 65 in good health and CMV-seropositive. Each CDR3 is given with its conserved first and last residue. D genes are given only for firm matches. Size is stated for part of the rows, as once, few or many counts, or as a class when the clone is expanded.

j_gene | abundance | d_gene | v_gene | CDR3aa | CDR3nt
TRBJ1-1 | few | NA | TRBV4-1 | CASSQVGGTEAFF | TGCGCCAGCAGCCAAGTCGGTGGTACTGAAGCTTTCTTT
TRBJ1-1 | NA | NA | TRBV7-8 | CASSITGSMNTEAFF | TGTGCCAGCAGCATTACAGGGTCTATGAACACTGAAGCTTTCTTT
TRBJ1-5 | few | TRBD1 | TRBV7-9 | CASSLSGGIGQPQHF | TGTGCCAGCAGCTTATCAGGGGGCATTGGCCAGCCCCAGCATTTT
TRBJ2-7 | NA | TRBD1 | TRBV7-2 | CASSPDRPVRYEQYF | TGTGCCAGCAGCCCGGACAGGCCCGTTCGGTACGAGCAGTACTTC
TRBJ2-7 | NA | TRBD1 | TRBV11-2 | CASSLLEGQGTYEQYF | TGTGCCAGCAGCTTACTAGAGGGACAGGGGACCTACGAGCAGTACTTC
TRBJ2-5 | few | TRBD1 | TRBV18 | CASSPSGQGAETQYF | TGTGCCAGCTCACCATCCGGACAGGGGGCAGAGACCCAGTACTTC
TRBJ2-1 | once | TRBD1 | TRBV19 | CASMTDRGTRDEQFF | TGTGCCAGTATGACTGACAGGGGGACCCGAGATGAGCAGTTCTTC
TRBJ1-5 | once | NA | TRBV6-5 | CASRERGTGYQPQHF | TGTGCCAGCAGAGAACGGGGAACGGGCTATCAGCCCCAGCATTTT
TRBJ2-1 | NA | TRBD2 | TRBV2 | CASRLSLAGGNEQFF | TGTGCCAGCAGGTTAAGTCTAGCGGGGGGGAATGAGCAGTTCTTC
TRBJ1-5 | NA | TRBD1 | TRBV7-9 | CASSGTGFQPQHF | TGTGCCAGCAGCGGGACAGGGTTCCAGCCCCAGCATTTT
TRBJ1-2 | NA | TRBD1 | TRBV5-4 | CASSLIGTGVGYTF | TGTGCCAGCAGCTTAATTGGGACAGGGGTTGGCTACACCTTC
TRBJ1-5 | NA | NA | TRBV27 | CASSTTLDSHNQPQHF | TGTGCCAGCAGTACCACCTTGGACAGTCACAATCAGCCCCAGCATTTT
TRBJ1-1 | NA | NA | TRBV28 | CASRPVREVNTEAFF | TGTGCCAGCAGGCCTGTCAGGGAAGTGAACACTGAAGCTTTCTTT
TRBJ1-5 | NA | TRBD1 | TRBV28 | CASSSGQGSNQPQHF | TGTGCCAGCAGTTCGGGACAGGGCAGCAATCAGCCCCAGCATTTT
TRBJ2-5 | once | TRBD2 | TRBV6-6 | CASSVGLAGVETQYF | TGTGCCAGCAGTGTGGGACTAGCGGGTGTTGAGACCCAGTACTTC
TRBJ2-1 | NA | NA | TRBV28 | CASSLTLVLLRGYNEQFF | TGTGCCAGCAGTTTAACCCTCGTGCTATTAAGGGGATACAATGAGCAGTTCTTC
TRBJ1-6 | NA | TRBD1 | TRBV15 | CATSRDPPGQISYNSPLHF | TGTGCCACCAGCAGAGATCCACCGGGACAGATAAGTTATAATTCACCCCTCCACTTT
TRBJ2-6 | NA | NA | TRBV30 | CAWRELANVLTF | TGTGCCTGGAGGGAGCTGGCCAACGTCCTGACTTTC
TRBJ2-2 | NA | NA | TRBV7-9 | CASSLESGRGLMNTGELFF | TGTGCCAGCAGCTTAGAATCCGGGAGAGGGCTGATGAATACCGGGGAGCTGTTTTTT
TRBJ1-2 | few | TRBD1 | TRBV27 | CASSLFPGTGNYGYTF | TGTGCCAGCAGTTTATTTCCGGGGACAGGGAACTATGGCTACACCTTC
TRBJ2-5 | NA | TRBD1 | TRBV7-3 | CASSSSAGTGSLETQYF | TGTGCCAGCAGCTCGAGCGCCGGGACAGGGTCTCTTGAGACCCAGTACTTC
TRBJ1-2 | NA | NA | TRBV6-1 | CASSRTRRTGGYTF | TGTGCCAGCAGTCGAACCCGGAGGACGGGCGGCTACACCTTC
TRBJ2-3 | few | NA | TRBV28 | CASSPRGRHTQYF | TGTGCCAGCAGTCCCAGGGGCCGCCATACGCAGTATTTT
TRBJ2-3 | NA | TRBD1 | TRBV4-1 | CASSQDGQGADTQYF | TGCGCCAGCAGCCAAGACGGACAGGGGGCAGATACGCAGTATTTT
TRBJ1-5 | few | TRBD1 | TRBV28 | CASRPGQGFFQPQHF | TGTGCCAGCAGACCGGGACAGGGGTTCTTTCAGCCCCAGCATTTT
TRBJ2-2 | once | NA | TRBV9 | CASSFPDSPSTGELFF | TGTGCCAGCAGCTTTCCCGACAGCCCCTCCACCGGGGAGCTGTTTTTT
TRBJ2-1 | few | NA | TRBV2 | CASYSPRYNEQFF | TGTGCCAGCTATTCCCCTAGATACAATGAGCAGTTCTTC
TRBJ2-1 | NA | TRBD2 | TRBV18 | CASSRGGGSSYNEQFF | TGTGCCAGCTCACGGGGCGGGGGGTCCTCCTACAATGAGCAGTTCTTC
TRBJ2-1 | NA | TRBD2 | TRBV6-4 | CASSGGTSGVNEQFF | TGTGCCAGCAGTGGCGGGACTAGCGGGGTCAATGAGCAGTTCTTC
TRBJ2-7 | NA | TRBD1 | TRBV5-6 | CASRSTGTGSYEQYF | TGTGCCAGCAGGTCAACCGGGACAGGGTCCTACGAGCAGTACTTC
TRBJ1-4 | NA | NA | TRBV5-4 | CASSTDNRNEKLFF | TGTGCCAGCAGCACTGATAATAGAAATGAAAAACTGTTTTTT
TRBJ2-2 | NA | NA | TRBV7-9 | CASSWTAPGELFF | TGTGCCAGCAGCTGGACAGCCCCCGGGGAGCTGTTTTTT
TRBJ1-5 | NA | NA | TRBV10-2 | CATQESGGDQPQHF | TGCGCCACCCAGGAAAGCGGGGGTGATCAGCCCCAGCATTTT
TRBJ1-5 | few | NA | TRBV7-2 | CASRPSGVQPQHF | TGTGCCAGCCGCCCATCAGGGGTCCAGCCCCAGCATTTT
TRBJ2-1 | NA | TRBD2 | TRBV14 | CASSPGWSPTSGGSYNEQFF | TGTGCCAGCAGCCCCGGGTGGAGTCCGACTAGCGGGGGAAGTTACAATGAGCAGTTCTTC
TRBJ2-5 | NA | NA | TRBV4-1 | CASSQRTEETQYF | TGCGCCAGCAGCCAAAGGACAGAAGAGACCCAGTACTTC
TRBJ1-5 | once | NA | TRBV27 | CASRITGNQPQHF | TGTGCCAGCAGGATCACAGGCAATCAGCCCCAGCATTTT
TRBJ2-3 | NA | NA | TRBV11-2 | CASSLVGQVSTDTQYF | TGTGCCAGCAGCTTAGTGGGGCAGGTCAGCACAGATACGCAGTATTTT
TRBJ1-2 | NA | NA | TRBV6-1 | CASRGDRLGGYTF | TGTGCCAGCAGGGGAGACAGGCTCGGTGGCTACACCTTC
TRBJ2-7 | NA | NA | TRBV6-1 | CASRDSGTYEQYF | TGTGCCAGCAGGGACTCAGGTACCTACGAGCAGTACTTC
TRBJ2-3 | once | NA | TRBV9 | CASSGTAASTDTQYF | TGTGCCAGCAGCGGGACAGCCGCTAGCACAGATACGCAGTATTTT
TRBJ2-1 | once | TRBD2 | TRBV5-1 | CASSGHLAANEQFF | TGCGCCAGCAGCGGACATCTAGCGGCCAATGAGCAGTTCTTC
TRBJ2-4 | once | TRBD2 | TRBV5-5 | CASSFLRPTSGGPMYIQYF | TGTGCCAGCAGCTTTCTACGTCCGACTAGCGGGGGGCCTATGTACATTCAGTACTTC
TRBJ2-3 | few | NA | TRBV7-9 | CASSFYRTDTQYF | TGTGCCAGCAGCTTTTATCGCACAGATACGCAGTATTTT
TRBJ1-1 | few | NA | TRBV11-2 | CASSLDLAGEAFF | TGTGCCAGCAGCTTAGATCTGGCAGGGGAGGCTTTCTTT
TRBJ2-1 | NA | NA | TRBV29-1 | CSVERRGASEQFF | TGCAGCGTTGAGCGCAGGGGGGCCTCTGAGCAGTTCTTC